This T cell receptor (beta chain) originates from a study of Tregs in tolerant kidney transplant recipients (dated 2019 in TCRdb). Background for the entire study: Related donors were used in the transplants with nonmyeloablative bone marrow transplantation, and mixed chimerism was transient in the human trials. Before combined kidney and bone marrow transplantation, this study identified donor-specific regulatory T cells using TCRbeta sequencing and then followed those same cells after transplant.

For TCRbeta CDR3 sequencing, genomic DNA was extracted from sorted cells using the QIAGEN DNeasy Blood and Tissue Kit. High-throughput TCRbeta CDR3 sequencing was carried out commercially through immunoSEQ, with PCR amplification with bias correction and internal controls included. Regarding the original processing steps: Unique productive TCRbeta sequences were defined by CDR3 nucleotide sequence when primers matched and otherwise by CDR3 amino acid sequence together with Vbeta and Jbeta genes. As a correction for sorting error, sequences shared between sorted populations at a frequency ratio of 2:1 or less were discarded, and the remaining shared sequences were assigned to the higher population. A sequence counted as donor-reactive if, in CFSE-low cells, the sequence had a frequency of at least 0.01% and was expanded at least 5-fold compared with unstimulated cells. Jensen-Shannon divergence, calculated on the top 100 TCRbeta sequences ranked by frequency, was used to quantify repertoire divergence. When a sample had multiple sequencing runs, each run was corrected for sorting error separately and the runs were then pooled. Sourced from immuneACCESS, this table was stored by TCRdb with only in-frame sequences that have V and J called. A share of the clones is absent; for the studies checked, an unresolved V gene accounts for under half, and the remainder has no known explanation. Clonal size and the V and J genes are those of that table, whereas D and trimming came from the DNA. Counted in this sample were 100,000 to 120,000 clones; around 90% of them appeared once. Roughly 0.35% of the sample is taken by the ten largest.

For this clone: The antigen it binds to is not known. No base quality values were provided; no much bigger clone lies one nucleotide off.

The time point label of this sample denotes: blood sample drawn before combined kidney and bone marrow transplant. Unstimulated Tregs (CD4+CD25+CD127-), CD4+ non-Tregs (CD4+CD25-), CD4 and CD8 cells were FACS-sorted from thawed PBMCs. The patients were a handful of recipients of combined kidney and bone marrow transplants from the ITN036ST trial, and samples were available only for these trial subjects. Healthy control blood was processed to PBMCs with a Ficoll density gradient and then cryopreserved, whereas patient PBMCs were collected both before and after transplant. CDR1 SGHRS and CDR2 YFSETQ were looked up in the germline V gene. Reading from cysteine to phenylalanine, the CDR3 counts 15 amino acids. Just the 45-base CDR3 DNA is kept, in frame starting at base 1. Trimming leaves V shorter by 7 bases and J shorter by 2 bases, with the junction holding 2 bases beyond the gene matches. The research as a whole found: Biological reproducibility was not directly assessed, although technical replication error appeared to be minimal. The study was limited by small patient numbers, and the findings need validation in larger populations and under other immunosuppression protocols. The most biologically relevant and donor-specific TCRbeta repertoire appeared to be identified by expanding Tregs with activated donor B cells. In tolerant patients, the expansion of donor-specific Tregs was greater than global Treg expansion, suggesting that the expansion was antigen-driven rather than nonspecific. For some patients, the PCR primers changed as time went on, which meant samples from those patients could not be compared with one another at the nucleotide level.

The sample here was CD4+ T cells from blood, taken before the transplant. The rearrangement joined TRBV5-1 to TRBJ2-3, with 15 bases in between that match TRBD2. The origin of this receptor is a human donor who received a combined kidney and bone marrow transplant. The CDR3 region has the sequence CASGLAGGPTDTQYF. The nucleotide sequence is given as TGCGCCAGCGGACTAGCGGGGGGGCCCACAGATACGCAGTATTTT.